These T cell receptor beta chains were read from a single sample in a study of T cell responses to AZD1222 COVID-19 vaccine. Using immunoSEQ multiplex PCR, the repertoire was profiled, and TCRdb retains in-frame clones only, with some absent. The sample shows about 170,000 clones, over 85% of them seen only once. The source was peripheral blood, collected on day 0 of AZD1222 vaccination. The receptor source for this set is an adult in good health. CDR3s include the opening cysteine and the closing phenylalanine or tryptophan. The order of the fields is D gene, J gene, V gene, clone size, CDR3 protein, CDR3 DNA. A D gene is named only where the DNA matches it firmly. A row's size may be missing; if present it is once, few, many or a size class.

d_gene: NA; j_gene: TRBJ2-1; v_gene: TRBV10-1; abundance: NA; CDR3aa: CASSEAGQPRPDEQFF; CDR3nt: TGCGCCAGCAGTGAGGCGGGACAGCCCAGGCCGGATGAGCAGTTCTTC
d_gene: TRBD1; j_gene: TRBJ2-1; v_gene: TRBV7-9; abundance: NA; CDR3aa: CASSRSGQGAYNEQFF; CDR3nt: TGTGCCAGCAGCAGATCGGGACAGGGGGCCTACAATGAGCAGTTCTTC
d_gene: TRBD1; j_gene: TRBJ1-4; v_gene: TRBV11-2; abundance: NA; CDR3aa: CASSLGTGGPNEKLFF; CDR3nt: TGTGCCAGCAGCTTAGGGACAGGGGGCCCTAATGAAAAACTGTTTTTT
d_gene: TRBD1; j_gene: TRBJ1-1; v_gene: TRBV19; abundance: NA; CDR3aa: CASRVTGGTEAFF; CDR3nt: TGTGCCAGTAGGGTAACAGGGGGCACTGAAGCTTTCTTT
d_gene: NA; j_gene: TRBJ2-7; v_gene: TRBV7-3; abundance: NA; CDR3aa: CASSLTGGTYEQYF; CDR3nt: TGTGCCAGCAGCTTAACCGGGGGTACCTACGAGCAGTACTTC
d_gene: NA; j_gene: TRBJ2-3; v_gene: TRBV18; abundance: NA; CDR3aa: CASSPRNTDTQYF; CDR3nt: TGTGCCAGCTCGCCGCGCAACACAGATACGCAGTATTTT
d_gene: TRBD1; j_gene: TRBJ2-1; v_gene: TRBV2; abundance: NA; CDR3aa: CASNPGTAYNEQFF; CDR3nt: TGTGCCAGCAACCCGGGGACAGCTTACAATGAGCAGTTCTTC
d_gene: TRBD1; j_gene: TRBJ2-7; v_gene: TRBV29-1; abundance: NA; CDR3aa: CSVEDGTGGYEQYF; CDR3nt: TGCAGCGTTGAAGACGGGACAGGGGGCTACGAGCAGTACTTC
d_gene: NA; j_gene: TRBJ1-1; v_gene: TRBV13; abundance: NA; CDR3aa: CASSLVGLRTEAFF; CDR3nt: TGTGCCAGCAGCTTAGTAGGGTTAAGGACTGAAGCTTTCTTT
d_gene: NA; j_gene: TRBJ2-7; v_gene: TRBV6-2/TRBV6-3; abundance: once; CDR3aa: CASSYLPGGAYEQYF; CDR3nt: TGTGCCAGCAGTTACCTCCCAGGCGGTGCCTACGAGCAGTACTTC
d_gene: NA; j_gene: TRBJ1-6; v_gene: TRBV28; abundance: NA; CDR3aa: CASSLEHLASPLHF; CDR3nt: TGTGCCAGCAGTTTAGAACACTTGGCTTCACCCCTCCACTTT
d_gene: TRBD2; j_gene: TRBJ2-7; v_gene: TRBV13; abundance: NA; CDR3aa: CASSPGLAGGLSSYEQYF; CDR3nt: TGTGCCAGCAGCCCGGGACTAGCGGGAGGGCTTAGCTCCTACGAGCAGTACTTC
d_gene: NA; j_gene: TRBJ2-3; v_gene: TRBV6-5; abundance: NA; CDR3aa: CASSARRRGADTQYF; CDR3nt: TGTGCCAGCAGCGCAAGGCGGAGAGGGGCAGATACGCAGTATTTT
d_gene: TRBD1; j_gene: TRBJ2-5; v_gene: TRBV19; abundance: NA; CDR3aa: CASSKQGAKETQYF; CDR3nt: TGTGCCAGTAGTAAGCAGGGGGCTAAAGAGACCCAGTACTTC
d_gene: TRBD1; j_gene: TRBJ2-7; v_gene: TRBV6-1; abundance: NA; CDR3aa: CASVPRGQPLYEQYF; CDR3nt: TGTGCCAGCGTACCTCGGGGACAGCCCCTGTACGAGCAGTACTTC
d_gene: NA; j_gene: TRBJ1-2; v_gene: TRBV19; abundance: NA; CDR3aa: CASSTPGINYGYTF; CDR3nt: TGTGCCAGTAGTACCCCGGGGATCAACTATGGCTACACCTTC
d_gene: NA; j_gene: TRBJ2-6; v_gene: TRBV10-2; abundance: NA; CDR3aa: CASSAGPAGANVLTF; CDR3nt: TGCGCCAGCAGTGCGGGCCCCGCGGGGGCCAACGTCCTGACTTTC
d_gene: NA; j_gene: TRBJ1-2; v_gene: TRBV13; abundance: once; CDR3aa: CASRRGGGYGYTF; CDR3nt: TGTGCCAGCAGAAGGGGAGGGGGTTATGGCTACACCTTC
d_gene: TRBD1; j_gene: TRBJ2-5; v_gene: TRBV10-3; abundance: NA; CDR3aa: CAISGTKTGSETQYF; CDR3nt: TGTGCCATCAGCGGAACTAAGACAGGGTCAGAGACCCAGTACTTC
d_gene: TRBD2; j_gene: TRBJ2-1; v_gene: TRBV29-1; abundance: NA; CDR3aa: CSVEGVSSGRDEQFF; CDR3nt: TGCAGCGTTGAAGGGGTGTCTAGCGGGAGAGATGAGCAGTTCTTC
d_gene: TRBD1; j_gene: TRBJ2-7; v_gene: TRBV6-5; abundance: NA; CDR3aa: CASTYAGGLAREQYF; CDR3nt: TGTGCCAGCACCTATGCAGGGGGCCTGGCGCGGGAGCAGTACTTC